The next 29 T cell receptor beta chains were all read from a single sample in a study of beta chain features in type 1 diabetes. Reverse transcription of all isolated RNA meant that expressed TCRB transcripts were sequenced. The method was immunoSEQ multiplex PCR; TCRdb's version includes in-frame clones alone and lacks a portion of them. Among 600,000 to 700,000 clones, 9.5% to 15% were seen once, and the ten largest hold 0.09% to 0.15%. Their cognate antigens are unknown. Overall study findings and caveats: Among all four CD4+ subsets, Type 1 diabetes patients had TCRB CDR3s that were moderately but significantly shorter.

Sample: naive CD4+ T cells from blood. These receptors were taken from a man aged 25 to 45 with type 1 diabetes.

This clone was counted between two and nine times. The genes are TRBV7-3 and TRBJ1-2; D ambiguous. Per the germline V gene, CDR1 is SGHTA and CDR2 is FQGTGA. This CDR3 contains 14 residues. Trimming took 5 bases from V and 3 from J, leaving 13 bases between them. The CDR3 sequence is CASSPTEGDYGYTF. In DNA form, the CDR3 reads TGTGCCAGCAGCCCGACGGAGGGTGACTATGGCTACACCTTC.

The chain carries TRBV11-3 and TRBJ2-2; 7 bases fit TRBD2. The CDR3 runs 19 residues. The trim removed 1 base at V and 1 base at J, leaving 12 bases unmatched. Germline V CDR1 and CDR2: SGHNT, YENEEA. CDR3 residues: CASSLGGGSGLKNTGELFF. CDR3 nucleotides: TGTGCCAGCAGCTTAGGAGGCGGGAGCGGACTAAAGAACACCGGGGAGCTGTTTTTT.

This clone was observed a handful of times. Other DNA variants within this sample encode the same CDR3. The gene calls are TRBV9 and TRBJ2-2; D gene unclear. V lost 0 bases and J 7 bases, leaving 7 bases between the germline ends. The germline CDR1 and CDR2 sequences are SGDLS and YYNGEE. The CDR3 is made up of 13 amino acids. The CDR3 nucleotides read TGTGCCAGCAGCGTAGAGGTCGGCGGGGAGCTGTTTTTT. Protein product: CASSVEVGGELFF.

This clone was seen more than once but under ten times. This sequence joins TRBV9 and TRBJ1-3; unclear D gene. This CDR3 has 16 residues. Trimming took off 0 bases at V and 3 bases at J, with 13 bases between the two ends. CDR1 is SGDLS and CDR2 is YYNGEE in the germline V gene. CDR3 sequence reads: CASSVAQLAGGNTIYF. The CDR3 nucleotides read TGTGCCAGCAGCGTAGCTCAATTGGCTGGTGGAAACACCATATATTTT.

Comments on this clone: The sample holds other DNA sequences that translate to the same CDR3. This rearrangement joins TRBV7-2 to TRBJ2-3; unclear D gene. The CDR3 spans 13 residues. Germline V gene lookup returns CDR1 SGHTA and CDR2 FQGNSA. Trimming removed 5 bases from V and 1 base from J, with 7 bases in between. CDR3 in DNA: TGTGCCAGCAGCCCTCGGGGCACAGATACGCAGTATTTT. It translates to CASSPRGTDTQYF. The entire variable domain, with the rest obtained from reference TRBV7-2 and TRBJ2-3, is as follows: GAGVSQSPSNKVTEKGKDVELRCDPISGHTALYWYRQSLGQGLEFLIYFQGNSAPDKSGLPSDRFSAERTGGSVSTLTIQRTQQEDSAVYLCASSPRGTDTQYFGPGTRLTVL.

This chain uses TRBV6-5 with TRBJ1-2; weak D call: TRBD1 (6 bases). The CDR3 runs to 15 residues. Trimming removed 0 bases from V and 3 bases from J, with 11 bases in between. The germline V gene encodes CDR1 MNHEY and CDR2 SVGAGI. The CDR3 reads CASSYSSGDHYGYTF. The CDR3 DNA follows: TGTGCCAGCAGTTACTCCTCAGGGGACCACTATGGCTACACCTTC.

This clone was picked up a small number of times. The chain recombines TRBV5-6 with TRBJ1-4; perhaps TRBD1 as D (5 bases). This CDR3 comprises 16 residues. The germline V and J ends were trimmed by 4 bases and 4 bases, with 17 bases remaining between them. CDR1 is SGHDT, CDR2 YYEEEE, per germline. DNA for the CDR3: TGTGCCAGCAGCACAAGGGACGGGGCGGGTAATGAAAAACTGTTTTTT. Its translation is CASSTRDGAGNEKLFF.

The V gene is TRBV5-1, the J gene TRBJ2-1; maybe TRBD2 (7 bases). The CDR3 runs to 14 residues. Per germline, CDR1 SGHRS and CDR2 YFSETQ. V was cut by 7 bases and J by 2 bases, with 13 bases left in between. CDR3 sequence: CASSQGTTYNEQFF. CDR3 nucleotide sequence: TGCGCCAGCTCCCAGGGGACTACCTACAATGAGCAGTTCTTC.

The chain employs TRBV28 and TRBJ2-5, with 11 nucleotides matching TRBD2. J gave up 0 bases and V 2 bases, and 8 bases lay outside the gene matches. Germline loops: CDR1 MDHEN, CDR2 SYDVKM. CDR3 length equals 18 residues. CDR3 protein: CASSLTGTSGLHQETQYF. The CDR3 coding sequence is TGTGCCAGCAGTTTAACCGGGACTAGCGGCCTCCACCAAGAGACCCAGTACTTC.

The CDR3, as DNA: TGTGCCAGCAGTTGGACAGGGGAGACTAATGAAAAACTGTTTTTT. Its translation is CASSWTGETNEKLFF. This rearrangement joins TRBV27 to TRBJ1-4, with 9 nucleotides matching TRBD1. Per germline, CDR1 MNHEY and CDR2 SMNVEV (reference sequence). Losses at the gene ends were 4 bases for V and 2 bases for J; bases not matched to a gene: 2. The length of the CDR3 is 15 residues. Using reference TRBV27 and TRBJ1-4 for the parts outside the CDR3, the full variable domain is EAQVTQNPRYLITVTGKKLTVTCSQNMNHEYMSWYRQDPGLGLRQIYYSMNVEVTDKGDVPEGYKVSRKEKRNFPLILESPSPNQTSLYFCASSWTGETNEKLFFGSGTQLSVL.

V and J are TRBV2 and TRBJ1-5; no reliable D call. The CDR3 loop spans 14 amino acids. The V gene lost 4 bases and the J gene lost 0 bases, with 7 bases spanning the gap. Germline V gene lookup returns CDR1 SNHLY and CDR2 FYNNEI. DNA of the CDR3: TGTGCCAGCAGTGCCACCGATAGCAATCAGCCCCAGCATTTT. It specifies CASSATDSNQPQHF.

This clone was detected a few times. The chain has TRBV6-5 and TRBJ2-1, with D unclear. The V end lost 6 bases, the J end lost 6 bases, and 15 bases lay between the germline ends. This CDR3 spans 14 amino acids. Germline lookup yields CDR1 MNHEY and CDR2 SVGAGI. In nucleotides, the CDR3 is TGTGCCAGCAGGATCAGACCGTTCGGCAATGAGCAGTTCTTC. It specifies CASRIRPFGNEQFF.

This clone turned up a few times. The sample contains more than one DNA sequence encoding this CDR3. J is TRBJ2-6 and V is TRBV28; 8 positions match TRBD1. The CDR3 sequence is 15 residues long. CDR1 is MDHEN, CDR2 SYDVKM, per germline. The ends lost 6 bases at V and 2 bases at J; junction bases unmatched: 3. As DNA, the CDR3 is TGTGCCAGCAGCTCGACAGGGGCTGGGGCCAACGTCCTGACTTTC. Protein sequence: CASSSTGAGANVLTF.

The DNA for the CDR3 is TGTGCCATCAGTGAAGGTGGGACAGCTAACACCGGGGAGCTGTTTTTT. Residues: CAISEGGTANTGELFF. The rearrangement uses TRBV10-3 and TRBJ2-2, with 7 nucleotides matching TRBD1. This CDR3 is built from 16 residues. With 3 bases clipped from V and 2 bases from J, the junction kept 6 bases outside the gene matches. CDR1 is ENHRY and CDR2 is SYGVKD in the germline V gene.

J is TRBJ2-7 and V is TRBV30, with a tentative D call TRBD2 (6 bases). Germline lookup yields CDR1 GTSNPN and CDR2 SVGIG (reference sequence). V gave up 5 bases and J gave up 6 bases, with 23 bases separating them. The CDR3 has 15 residues. As DNA, the CDR3 is TGTGCCTGGGGACCCCGGGGGAGCCTTACGGGCGAGCAGTACTTC. Residues: CAWGPRGSLTGEQYF.

The chain recombines TRBV7-9 with TRBJ1-5; D is undetermined. V was cut by 5 bases and J by 9 bases, with 17 bases left in between. The germline V gene encodes CDR1 SEHNR and CDR2 FQNEAQ (reference sequence). The CDR3 runs to 14 residues. CDR3 amino acids: CASSHGSSMGPQHF. CDR3 DNA sequence: TGTGCCAGCAGCCACGGGTCTTCGATGGGGCCCCAGCATTTT.

The rearrangement joins TRBV18 to TRBJ1-1; TRBD1 is a possible D gene (6 bases). The CDR3 loop spans 16 amino acids. Trimming removed 2 bases from V and 5 bases from J, with 18 bases in between. CDR1 is KGHSH and CDR2 is LQKENI in the germline V gene. The CDR3 here is CASSPYGQGRTTEAFF. CDR3 bases: TGTGCCAGCTCACCATATGGGCAGGGGCGAACGACTGAAGCTTTCTTT.

This clone showed up just a few times. This chain links TRBV7-2 with TRBJ1-2, with 11 bases that match TRBD1. Losses at the gene ends were 1 base for V and 8 bases for J; bases not matched to a gene: 6. The germline CDR1 and CDR2 sequences are SGHTA and FQGNSA. The CDR3 spans 15 residues. CDR3 sequence: CASSLGGDRGIGYTF. Written as DNA, the CDR3 is TGTGCCAGCAGCTTAGGAGGGGACAGGGGGATAGGCTACACCTTC.

This chain connects TRBV28 to TRBJ2-7, with D possibly being TRBD1 (6 bases). Germline assignment: CDR1 MDHEN and CDR2 SYDVKM. The CDR3 runs 15 residues. Between the trimmed V and J ends, which lost 1 base and 2 bases, there was a span of 12 bases. This CDR3 reads CASSLSPGEAYEQYF. The CDR3 DNA reads as TGTGCCAGCAGTTTATCCCCAGGGGAAGCCTACGAGCAGTACTTC.

The chain is built from TRBV30 and TRBJ1-4, with D possibly TRBD1 on 6 matching bases. V was pared by 4 bases and J by 4 bases, with 16 bases between. From germline, CDR1 is GTSNPN and CDR2 SVGIG (reference sequence). The CDR3 covers 15 residues. CDR3 amino acids: CAWISRGGLNEKLFF. The CDR3 DNA is TGTGCCTGGATTAGTCGCGGGGGCCTTAATGAAAAACTGTTTTTT.

This clone has a handful of counts. The rearrangement uses TRBV4-3 and TRBJ2-6; possibly TRBD1 or TRBD2 for D (5 bases each). Germline CDR1 and CDR2: LGHNA and YSLEER. The CDR3 covers 17 residues. The V end was cut by 3 bases, the J end by 0 bases, with 12 bases between. CDR3 nucleotides: TGCGCCAGCAGCCAGGGACGTTTGAGCTCTGGGGCCAACGTCCTGACTTTC. Protein sequence: CASSQGRLSSGANVLTF.

This clone was counted a few times. The chain carries TRBV5-4 and TRBJ1-1, with D unclear. There are 14 residues in the CDR3. Trimming pared 6 bases from V and 2 bases from J, leaving 14 bases between. CDR1 SGHNT and CDR2 YYREEE come from the germline V gene (reference sequence). CDR3 sequence (DNA): TGTGCCAGCAACAGTCAAGGGAGAAACACTGAAGCTTTCTTT. Encoded protein: CASNSQGRNTEAFF.

The chain employs TRBV5-1 and TRBJ1-3; TRBD1 might be the D (5 bases). Trimming shortened V by 0 bases and J by 8 bases, and 12 bases separated the two germline ends. Germline CDR1 reads SGHRS; CDR2 reads YFSETQ. The CDR3 covers 14 residues. The CDR3 sequence is CASSLGSQEHTIYF. DNA for the CDR3: TGCGCCAGCAGCTTGGGATCACAGGAGCACACCATATATTTT.

The chain has TRBV5-8 and TRBJ1-6; no definite D call. Trimming removed 4 bases from V and 7 bases from J, with 12 bases in between. Germline V gives CDR1 SGHTS, CDR2 YDEGEE. The CDR3 runs to 14 residues. The CDR3 sequence: CASSPRVGNSPLHF. The DNA for the CDR3 is TGTGCCAGCAGCCCCCGGGTGGGGAATTCACCCCTCCACTTT.

The chain carries TRBV11-3 and TRBJ2-1; D is ambiguous. The CDR3 has 12 residues. Germline V CDR1 and CDR2: SGHNT, YENEEA. V was shortened by 7 bases and J by 10 bases, with 14 bases between the two germline ends. The CDR3 spells CASNHIQGEQFF. In nucleotides, the CDR3 is TGTGCCAGCAACCACATCCAAGGGGAGCAGTTCTTC. Full variable domain (rest looked up from reference TRBV11-3 and TRBJ2-1): EAGVVQSPRYKIIEKKQPVAFWCNPISGHNTLYWYLQNLGQGPELLIRYENEEAVDDSQLPKDRFSAERLKGVDSTLKIQPAELGDSAVYLCASNHIQGEQFFGPGTRLTVL.

The chain employs TRBV2 and TRBJ1-4; unclear D gene. Per the germline V gene, CDR1 is SNHLY and CDR2 is FYNNEI. V was cut by 7 bases and J by 8 bases, with 5 bases left in between. There are 10 residues in the CDR3. The CDR3 reads CASTYEKLFF. The CDR3 coding sequence is TGTGCCAGCACCTACGAAAAACTGTTTTTT.

In its sample, this clone was seen once. The V and J genes are TRBV18 and TRBJ2-5; 7 bases align to TRBD1. The germline gives CDR1 KGHSH, CDR2 LQKENI. The CDR3 sequence is 18 residues long. V was pared by 5 bases and J by 0 bases, with 15 bases of the junction left unmatched. The DNA of the CDR3 is TGTGCCAGCTCATCTAACAGGGGCTCGACCTTGTACCAAGAGACCCAGTACTTC. Its protein is CASSSNRGSTLYQETQYF. Based on the CDR3 plus reference TRBV18 and TRBJ2-5, the full variable domain is NAGVMQNPRHLVRRRGQEARLRCSPMKGHSHVYWYRQLPEEGLKFMVYLQKENIIDESGMPKERFSAEFPKEGPSILRIQQVVRGDSAAYFCASSSNRGSTLYQETQYFGPGTRLLVL.

The chain joins TRBV4-1 to TRBJ1-3; 9 nucleotides agree with TRBD1. The V gene's germline CDR1 is MGHRA and CDR2 YSYEKL. V was pared by 3 bases and J by 4 bases, with 7 bases of the junction left unmatched. This CDR3 is built from 16 residues. CDR3 loop: CASSQEQGAFGNTIYF. In nucleotides, the CDR3 is TGCGCCAGCAGCCAGGAACAGGGGGCCTTCGGAAACACCATATATTTT.

The chain combines TRBV28 with TRBJ2-3; a weak D match, TRBD1 (6 bases). The germline V and J ends were trimmed by 10 bases and 5 bases, with 19 bases remaining between them. CDR3 length: 14 residues. Germline lookup yields CDR1 MDHEN and CDR2 SYDVKM. CDR3 amino acids: CAIAATGTVDTQYF. The CDR3 nucleotides are TGTGCCATCGCGGCAACAGGGACCGTAGATACGCAGTATTTT.